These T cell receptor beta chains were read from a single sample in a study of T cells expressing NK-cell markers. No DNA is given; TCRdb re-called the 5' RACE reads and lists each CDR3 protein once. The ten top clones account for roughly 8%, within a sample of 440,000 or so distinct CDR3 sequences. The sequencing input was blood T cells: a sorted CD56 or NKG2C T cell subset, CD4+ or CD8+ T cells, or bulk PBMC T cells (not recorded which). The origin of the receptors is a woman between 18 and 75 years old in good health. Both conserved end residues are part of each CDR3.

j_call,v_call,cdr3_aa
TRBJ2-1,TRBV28,CASSSLGYSENNEQFF
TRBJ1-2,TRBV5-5,CASSSREAGNYGYTF
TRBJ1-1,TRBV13,CASSLVGATEAFF
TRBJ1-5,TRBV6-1,CASSLLTGGSNQPQHF
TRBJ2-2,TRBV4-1,CASSQGGRGTGELFF
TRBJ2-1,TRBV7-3,CASSSALDNEQFF
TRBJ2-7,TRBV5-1,CASSNLGNNYEQYF
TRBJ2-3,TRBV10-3,CAISASSPGTDTQYF
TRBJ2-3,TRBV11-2,CASSTGPLGDTQYF
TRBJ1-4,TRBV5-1,CASSSTDPNEKLFF
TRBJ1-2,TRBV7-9,CASSPRTGWGSNGYTF
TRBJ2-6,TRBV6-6,CASIWSGANVLTF
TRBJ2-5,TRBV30,CAWRGWETQYF
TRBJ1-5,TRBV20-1,CSARDIAGNQPQHF
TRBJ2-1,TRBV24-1,CATSDPGRRSGNEQFF
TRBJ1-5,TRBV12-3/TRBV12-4,CASSITGGRNQPQHF
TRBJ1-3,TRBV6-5,CASSYVRGSGNTIYF
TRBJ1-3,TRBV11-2,CASSFGTGNTIYF
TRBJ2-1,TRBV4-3,CASSQDLGGGNEQFF
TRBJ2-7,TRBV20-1,CSARGSGRESYEQYF
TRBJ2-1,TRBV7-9,CASSARTSGFYNEQFF
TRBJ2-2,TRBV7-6,CASSLAVDTGELFF
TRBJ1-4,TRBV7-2,CASSPGPNEKLFF
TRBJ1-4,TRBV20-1,CSAIRQGPNEKLFF
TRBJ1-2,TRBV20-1,CSARDFWDRAGYTF
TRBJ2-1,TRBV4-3,CASSQDLAGGDEQFF
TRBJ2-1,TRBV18,CASSPAGLAGHNEQFF
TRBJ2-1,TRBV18,CASSPPTLARLSNEQFF
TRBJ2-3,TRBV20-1,CSARDSGSTDTQYF
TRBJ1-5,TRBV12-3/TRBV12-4,CASSPPFQPQHF
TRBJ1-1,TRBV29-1,CSVVIDSSSAEAFF
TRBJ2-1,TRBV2,CASSVGGGATNEQFF
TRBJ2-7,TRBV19,CASSMDNSYEQYF
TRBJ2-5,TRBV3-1,CASGGQQEAQYF
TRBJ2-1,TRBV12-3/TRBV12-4,CASRLKPQGVNEQFF
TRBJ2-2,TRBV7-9,CASSRTSGSPTGELFF
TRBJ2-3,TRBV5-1,CASSLGGFPATDTQYF
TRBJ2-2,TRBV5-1,CASSLRLGLASGGELFF
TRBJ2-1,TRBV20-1,CSASLAAIGNEQFF
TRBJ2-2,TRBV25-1,CASSPRDRWGELFF
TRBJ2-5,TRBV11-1,CASKNPTFIAGGTETQYF
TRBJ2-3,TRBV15,CATSRERGRVGTDTQYF
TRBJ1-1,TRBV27,CASSPPGTANTEAFF
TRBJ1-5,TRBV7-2,CASSSTTGPIGNQPQHF
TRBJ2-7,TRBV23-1,CASSPRTSGAFYEQYF
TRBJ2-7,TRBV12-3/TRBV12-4,CASSFLPGRTSGGYEQYF
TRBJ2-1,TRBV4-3,CASSQAESSYNEQFF
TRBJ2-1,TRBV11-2,CASGLAGFNEQFF
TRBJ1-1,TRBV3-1,CASRGNFARNTEAFF
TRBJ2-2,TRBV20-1,CSASPSGTGSTGELFF
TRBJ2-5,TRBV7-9,CASSLSITRETQYF
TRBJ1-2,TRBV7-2,CASSQSYLQNNYGYTF
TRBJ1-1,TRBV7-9,CASTDRFGSEPNEAFF
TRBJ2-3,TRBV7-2,CASSALGLAGAFGRDF
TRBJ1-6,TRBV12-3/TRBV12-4,CASTGGAVEDSPLHF